The source of this T cell receptor (beta chain) is a study of blood T cell repertoires in COVID-19. Study at large: There were acute and convalescent COVID-19 samples, and they came from the United States, Italy and Spain.

In regard to this clone: The sample holds other DNA sequences that translate to the same CDR3.

The repertoire was sequenced with immunoSEQ multiplex PCR; TCRdb's copy has only in-frame clones and lacks some. The sample yields over 140,000 clones, about three quarters seen once. The CDR3 is made up of 15 amino acids. CDR1 and CDR2 from the germline V gene are LNHNV and YYDKDF (reference sequence). J lost 0 bases, V lost 1 base, and 0 bases had no gene match. The origin of this receptor is a woman aged 50 to 65 who had recovered from COVID-19. The sequencing sample was made of PBMCs or T cells enriched from blood (not recorded which). The chain employs TRBV15 and TRBJ1-5; 7 nucleotides line up with TRBD1. As DNA, the CDR3 is TGTGCCACCAGCAGAGGGGACAGTAGCAATCAGCCCCAGCATTTT. Translation: CATSRGDSSNQPQHF.